These T cell receptor beta chains were read from a single sample in a study of T cell responses to AZD1222 COVID-19 vaccine. Some clones are missing from TCRdb's copy, which holds only in-frame ones; the method was immunoSEQ multiplex PCR. The table has about 87,000 clones, around 89% seen once; the top ten hold around 3%. This material consisted of peripheral blood, taken on day 0 of AZD1222 vaccination. The receptors shown here come from an adult in good health. The CDR3 runs from the conserved cysteine through the conserved F or W. A D gene is named only where the DNA matches it firmly. Not every row has a clone size; where given, it reads once, few, many or a size class.

CDR3	DNA	D	length	V	J	size
CASSLNLGGEQFF	TGTGCCAGCAGCTTAAACCTCGGGGGGGAGCAGTTCTTC	TRBD2	13	TRBV7-3	TRBJ2-1	NA
CSASGDRDRGNYGYTF	TGCAGTGCTAGTGGGGACCGGGACCGAGGAAACTATGGCTACACCTTC	NA	16	TRBV20-1	TRBJ1-2	NA
CASNIQGYEQYF	TGTGCCAGCAACATACAGGGTTACGAGCAGTACTTC	NA	12	TRBV3-1/TRBV3-2	TRBJ2-7	NA
CASSQQADSNQPQHF	TGCGCCAGCAGCCAACAGGCGGATAGCAATCAGCCCCAGCATTTT	NA	15	TRBV4-1	TRBJ1-5	NA
CASSLSGRNNSPLHF	TGTGCCAGCAGTCTATCGGGACGGAATAATTCACCCCTCCACTTT	NA	15	TRBV2	TRBJ1-6	once
CASSETGRYYGYTF	TGTGCCAGCAGTGAAACAGGGCGATACTATGGCTACACCTTC	NA	14	TRBV25-1	TRBJ1-2	NA
CASGERVSNSPLHF	TGTGCCAGCGGGGAAAGGGTGAGTAATTCACCCCTCCACTTT	NA	14	TRBV6-5	TRBJ1-6	NA
CASSYRATSYNSPLHF	TGTGCCAGCAGTTACAGGGCCACCTCCTATAATTCACCCCTCCACTTT	NA	16	TRBV6-2/TRBV6-3	TRBJ1-6	NA
CASSFSANRDYGYTF	TGTGCCAGCAGCTTCTCAGCAAACCGGGACTATGGCTACACCTTC	NA	15	TRBV5-5	TRBJ1-2	NA
CASSPKTQGVLGELFF	TGTGCCAGCAGCCCTAAGACACAGGGGGTCCTTGGGGAGCTGTTTTTT	TRBD1	16	TRBV4-2	TRBJ2-2	NA
CASSLAARDDTIYF	TGCGCCAGCAGCTTGGCCGCCCGGGATGACACCATATATTTT	NA	14	TRBV5-1	TRBJ1-3	NA
CASSLEYSTGYGYTF	TGTGCCAGCAGCTTAGAATATTCCACGGGGTATGGCTACACCTTC	NA	15	TRBV7-2	TRBJ1-2	NA
CASSTGAGELFF	TGTGCCAGCAGTACAGGGGCCGGGGAGCTGTTTTTT	TRBD1	12	TRBV7-3	TRBJ2-2	NA
CASSLALSGTAFF	TGTGCCAGCAGCTTAGCGCTCTCCGGGACCGCTTTCTTT	NA	13	TRBV7-8	TRBJ1-1	NA
CAWTYGTGSYEQYF	TGTGCCTGGACGTACGGGACAGGGTCCTACGAGCAGTACTTC	TRBD1	14	TRBV30	TRBJ2-7	NA
CASSHRVGNEKLFF	TGCGCCAGCAGTCATAGGGTGGGTAATGAAAAACTGTTTTTT	NA	14	TRBV23-1	TRBJ1-4	few
CASSFGGKAFF	TGTGCCAGCAGTTTTGGGGGAAAAGCTTTCTTT	NA	11	TRBV12-3/TRBV12-4	TRBJ1-1	NA
CASSLGLAANEQFF	TGTGCCAGCAGCTTGGGGCTAGCGGCAAATGAGCAGTTCTTC	TRBD2	14	TRBV5-4	TRBJ2-1	NA
CASSYGRGNYGYTF	TGTGCCAGCAGTTACGGCAGGGGGAACTATGGCTACACCTTC	TRBD1	14	TRBV6-5	TRBJ1-2	NA
CASSVTPGAYTEAFF	TGTGCCAGTAGTGTCACCCCGGGGGCCTACACTGAAGCTTTCTTT	NA	15	TRBV19	TRBJ1-1	once
CASSFTGGELFF	TGTGCCAGCAGCTTCACAGGGGGGGAGCTGTTTTTT	NA	12	TRBV7-3	TRBJ2-2	NA
CASSLTSGNTIYF	TGTGCCAGCAGTTTAACCTCTGGAAACACCATATATTTT	NA	13	TRBV28	TRBJ1-3	NA
CASRSGLAFSSYEQYF	TGTGCCAGCAGGTCGGGACTAGCGTTTAGCTCCTACGAGCAGTACTTC	TRBD2	16	TRBV28	TRBJ2-7	NA
CASSRDRPDQETQYF	TGCGCCAGCAGCCGGGACAGGCCGGATCAAGAGACCCAGTACTTC	TRBD1	15	TRBV5-1	TRBJ2-5	NA
CASSEDLGLADSYEQYF	TGTGCCAGCAGTGAAGACTTGGGACTAGCGGACTCCTACGAGCAGTACTTC	TRBD2	17	TRBV6-1	TRBJ2-7	NA
CASLEREFPYEQYF	TGTGCCAGCCTCGAGCGGGAGTTTCCCTACGAGCAGTACTTC	TRBD2	14	TRBV6-5	TRBJ2-7	NA
CASLAGSTDTQYF	TGTGCCAGCCTAGCGGGAAGCACAGATACGCAGTATTTT	TRBD2	13	TRBV28	TRBJ2-3	once
CASSVGGRRPGSGNTIYF	TGTGCCAGCAGCGTAGGTGGCAGACGCCCGGGCTCTGGAAACACCATATATTTT	NA	18	TRBV9	TRBJ1-3	NA
CASGQTGTGYYNEQFF	TGTGCCAGCGGCCAAACCGGGACAGGGTACTACAATGAGCAGTTCTTC	TRBD1	16	TRBV6-2/TRBV6-3	TRBJ2-1	NA
CATRNRLAGDHEQFF	TGTGCCACCCGAAATAGACTAGCGGGAGACCATGAGCAGTTCTTC	TRBD2	15	TRBV19	TRBJ2-1	once
CASSIGQGNSPLHF	TGTGCCAGCAGCATAGGACAGGGAAATTCACCCCTCCACTTT	TRBD1	14	TRBV9	TRBJ1-6	NA
CASSLILLDGQPQHF	TGTGCCAGCAGTTTAATTCTCCTGGACGGGCAGCCCCAGCATTTT	NA	15	TRBV28	TRBJ1-5	NA
CASRSWGQGEKLFF	TGTGCCAGCAGATCCTGGGGCCAGGGGGAAAAACTGTTTTTT	NA	14	TRBV27	TRBJ1-4	NA
CSAGRDRGSGTSLNEQFF	TGCAGCGCCGGCCGGGACAGGGGCTCCGGGACTAGCTTGAATGAGCAGTTCTTC	NA	18	TRBV29-1	TRBJ2-1	NA
CASSLNSGTGDEKLFF	TGCGCCAGCAGCCTAAACTCCGGGACAGGGGATGAAAAACTGTTTTTT	TRBD1	16	TRBV4-3	TRBJ1-4	NA
CASSQGRDSNTGELFF	TGCGCCAGCAGCCAGGGCCGGGACAGCAACACCGGGGAGCTGTTTTTT	TRBD1	16	TRBV4-1	TRBJ2-2	few
CASSQDYATRTGGHYYGYTF	TGTGCCAGCAGCCAAGACTACGCAACAAGGACAGGGGGGCATTACTATGGCTACACCTTC	TRBD1	20	TRBV4-2	TRBJ1-2	NA
CASSYGQSNQPQHF	TGTGCCAGCAGTTACGGGCAGAGCAATCAGCCCCAGCATTTT	NA	14	TRBV6-5	TRBJ1-5	NA
CAWSVSPRGNQPQHF	TGTGCCTGGAGTGTATCACCCCGGGGAAATCAGCCCCAGCATTTT	NA	15	TRBV30	TRBJ1-5	NA
CASSQWVLLSPLHF	TGTGCCAGCAGTCAATGGGTCCTTCTTTCACCCCTCCACTTT	NA	14	TRBV6-5	TRBJ1-6	NA
CASSPPRTGVAEQYF	TGTGCCAGCTCACCGCCTCGGACAGGGGTCGCCGAGCAGTACTTC	TRBD1	15	TRBV18	TRBJ2-7	NA
CASSLALYARGGYTF	TGTGCCAGCAGCTTAGCGCTATACGCCCGAGGAGGCTACACCTTC	NA	15	TRBV7-9	TRBJ1-2	NA
CASLQQGASGYTF	TGTGCCAGCTTGCAACAGGGGGCATCTGGCTACACCTTC	TRBD1	13	TRBV28	TRBJ1-2	NA
CASSYPRGLNSPLHF	TGTGCCAGCAGTTACCCCAGGGGGCTTAATTCACCCCTCCACTTT	TRBD1	15	TRBV28	TRBJ1-6	NA
CAISAGGTSYNEQFF	TGTGCCATTTCAGCGGGAGGTACCAGCTACAATGAGCAGTTCTTC	TRBD2	15	TRBV10-3	TRBJ2-1	NA
CASSLANRAAEAFF	TGCGCCAGCAGCTTGGCTAACAGGGCCGCTGAAGCTTTCTTT	NA	14	TRBV5-1	TRBJ1-1	once
CASSETSGVYNYNEQFF	TGTGCCAGCAGTGAAACTAGCGGGGTTTATAACTACAATGAGCAGTTCTTC	TRBD2	17	TRBV25-1	TRBJ2-1	NA
CASSSNSGSSEEQYF	TGTGCCAGCAGCTCTAATAGCGGGAGTTCTGAGGAGCAGTACTTC	TRBD2	15	TRBV7-2	TRBJ2-7	NA
CASSAQETQYF	TGTGCCAGCAGCGCTCAAGAGACCCAGTACTTC	NA	11	TRBV13	TRBJ2-5	NA
CASSSTTSTGELFF	TGTGCCAGCAGCTCAACTACTAGCACCGGGGAGCTGTTTTTT	NA	14	TRBV7-9	TRBJ2-2	once
CASSFAGYSNQPQHF	TGTGCCAGCAGTTTTGCGGGTTATAGCAATCAGCCCCAGCATTTT	NA	15	TRBV6-2/TRBV6-3	TRBJ1-5	few
CASRAVPSTDTQYF	TGTGCCAGCAGAGCAGTCCCTAGCACAGATACGCAGTATTTT	NA	14	TRBV2	TRBJ2-3	NA
CASSLDGRSDTQYF	TGTGCCAGCAGCTTGGATGGTAGGTCAGATACGCAGTATTTT	NA	14	TRBV5-5	TRBJ2-3	NA
CASSPRNGVQETQYF	TGTGCCAGCTCACCTAGGAACGGAGTACAAGAGACCCAGTACTTC	NA	15	TRBV18	TRBJ2-5	NA
CATSREGSPTDTQYF	TGTGCCACCAGCAGAGAGGGCAGTCCCACAGATACGCAGTATTTT	NA	15	TRBV15	TRBJ2-3	NA
CASSQTGALEQQFF	TGTGCCAGCAGCCAGACAGGGGCTTTGGAACAGCAGTTCTTC	TRBD1	14	TRBV7-3	TRBJ2-1	NA
CASSTMGTTPYEQYF	TGTGCCAGCAGCACCATGGGGACTACCCCCTACGAGCAGTACTTC	TRBD2	15	TRBV2	TRBJ2-7	NA
CASSIDRDSLNQPQHF	TGTGCCAGTAGTATAGATAGGGACAGCCTCAATCAGCCCCAGCATTTT	TRBD1	16	TRBV19	TRBJ1-5	NA